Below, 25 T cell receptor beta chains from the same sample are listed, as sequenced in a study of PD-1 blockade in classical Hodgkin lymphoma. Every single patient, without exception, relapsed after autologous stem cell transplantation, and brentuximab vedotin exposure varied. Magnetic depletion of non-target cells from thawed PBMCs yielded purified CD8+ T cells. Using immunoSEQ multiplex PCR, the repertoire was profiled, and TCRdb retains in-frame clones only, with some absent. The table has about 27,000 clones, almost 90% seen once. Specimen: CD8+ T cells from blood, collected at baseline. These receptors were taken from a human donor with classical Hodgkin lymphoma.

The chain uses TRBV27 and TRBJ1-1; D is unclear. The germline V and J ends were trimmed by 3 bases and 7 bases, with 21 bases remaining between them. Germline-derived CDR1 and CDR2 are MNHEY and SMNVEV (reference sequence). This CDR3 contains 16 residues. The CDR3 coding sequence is TGTGCCAGCAGTTTCTGGCAGGATGCAGGACGAGGTGAAGCTTTCTTT. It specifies CASSFWQDAGRGEAFF.

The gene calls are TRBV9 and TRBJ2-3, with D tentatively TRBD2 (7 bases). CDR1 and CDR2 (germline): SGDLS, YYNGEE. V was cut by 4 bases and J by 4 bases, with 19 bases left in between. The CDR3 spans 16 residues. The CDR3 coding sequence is TGTGCCAGCAGCCAGTCTAGCGGAGAGGGGGCAGATACGCAGTATTTT. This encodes CASSQSSGEGADTQYF.

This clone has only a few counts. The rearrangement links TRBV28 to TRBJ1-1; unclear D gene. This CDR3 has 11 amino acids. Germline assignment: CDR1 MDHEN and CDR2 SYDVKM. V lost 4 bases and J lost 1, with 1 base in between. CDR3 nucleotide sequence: TGTGCCAGCAGTTGGAACACTGAAGCTTTCTTT. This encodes CASSWNTEAFF.

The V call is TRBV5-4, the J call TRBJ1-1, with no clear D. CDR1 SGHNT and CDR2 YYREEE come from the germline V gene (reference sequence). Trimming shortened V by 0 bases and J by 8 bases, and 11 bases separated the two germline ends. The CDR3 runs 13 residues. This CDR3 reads CASSLAPGREAFF. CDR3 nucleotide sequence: TGTGCCAGCAGCTTGGCTCCGGGCCGAGAAGCTTTCTTT. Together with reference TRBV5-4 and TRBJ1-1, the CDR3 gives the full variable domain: ETGVTQSPTHLIKTRGQQVTLRCSSQSGHNTVSWYQQALGQGPQFIFQYYREEENGRGNFPPRFSGLQFPNYSSELNVNALELDDSALYLCASSLAPGREAFFGQGTRLTVV.

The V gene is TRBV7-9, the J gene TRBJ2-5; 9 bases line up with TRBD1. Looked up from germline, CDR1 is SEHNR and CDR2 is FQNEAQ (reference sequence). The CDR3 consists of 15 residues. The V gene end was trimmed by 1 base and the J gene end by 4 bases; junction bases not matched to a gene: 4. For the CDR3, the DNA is TGTGCCAGCAGCTTAGTCGACAGGGGGAGAGAGACCCAGTACTTC. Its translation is CASSLVDRGRETQYF. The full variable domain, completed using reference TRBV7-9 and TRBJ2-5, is DTGVSQNPRHKITKRGQNVTFRCDPISEHNRLYWYRQTLGQGPEFLTYFQNEAQLEKSRLLSDRFSAERPKGSFSTLEIQRTEQGDSAMYLCASSLVDRGRETQYFGPGTRLLVL.

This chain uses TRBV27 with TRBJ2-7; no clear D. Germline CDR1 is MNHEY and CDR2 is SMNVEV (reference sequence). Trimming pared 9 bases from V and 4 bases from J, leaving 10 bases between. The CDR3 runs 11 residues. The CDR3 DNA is TGTGCCAGTAAAAAGGGTTACGAGCAGTACTTC. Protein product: CASKKGYEQYF.

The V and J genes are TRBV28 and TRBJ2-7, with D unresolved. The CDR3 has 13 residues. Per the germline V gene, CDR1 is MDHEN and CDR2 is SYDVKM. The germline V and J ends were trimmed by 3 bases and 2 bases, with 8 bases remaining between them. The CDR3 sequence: CASSFSLTYEQYF. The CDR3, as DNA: TGTGCCAGCAGTTTCAGCCTTACCTACGAGCAGTACTTC.

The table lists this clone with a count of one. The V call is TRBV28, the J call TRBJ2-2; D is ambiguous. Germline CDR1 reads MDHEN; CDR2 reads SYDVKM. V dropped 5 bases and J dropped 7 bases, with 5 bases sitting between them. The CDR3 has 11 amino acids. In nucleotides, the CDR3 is TGTGCCAGCAGTCATAGCGGGGAGCTGTTTTTT. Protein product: CASSHSGELFF.

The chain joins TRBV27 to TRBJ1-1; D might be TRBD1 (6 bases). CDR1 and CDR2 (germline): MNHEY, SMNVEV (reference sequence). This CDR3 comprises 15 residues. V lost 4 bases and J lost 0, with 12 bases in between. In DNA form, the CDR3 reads TGTGCCAGCAGTTACAACAGGGTCATGAACACTGAAGCTTTCTTT. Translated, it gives CASSYNRVMNTEAFF.

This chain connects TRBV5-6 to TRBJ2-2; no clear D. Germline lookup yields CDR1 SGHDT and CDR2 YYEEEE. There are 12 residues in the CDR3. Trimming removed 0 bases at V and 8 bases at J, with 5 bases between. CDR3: CASSLVRGELFF. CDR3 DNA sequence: TGTGCCAGCAGCTTGGTGAGGGGGGAGCTGTTTTTT.

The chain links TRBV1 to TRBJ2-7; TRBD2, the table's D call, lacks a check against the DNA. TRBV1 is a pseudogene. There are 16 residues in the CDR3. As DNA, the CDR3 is TGCACCAGCACCTCCTACGTGCCCGGGGGATCCTACGAGCAGTACTTC. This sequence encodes CTSTSYVPGGSYEQYF.

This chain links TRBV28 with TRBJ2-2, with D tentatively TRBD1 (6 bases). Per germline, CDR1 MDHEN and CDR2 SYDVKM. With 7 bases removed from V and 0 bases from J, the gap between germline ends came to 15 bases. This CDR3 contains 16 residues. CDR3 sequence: CASIQMDSSNTGELFF. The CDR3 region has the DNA TGTGCCAGCATTCAGATGGACAGCTCGAACACCGGGGAGCTGTTTTTT.

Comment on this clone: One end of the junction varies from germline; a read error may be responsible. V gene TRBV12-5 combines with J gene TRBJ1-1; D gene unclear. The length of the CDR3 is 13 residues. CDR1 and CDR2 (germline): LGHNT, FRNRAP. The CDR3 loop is CASGFLARREIVF. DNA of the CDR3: TGTGCTAGTGGTTTCTTAGCCCGACGGGAAATTGTCTTT. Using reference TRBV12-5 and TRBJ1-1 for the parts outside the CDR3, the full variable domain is DARVTQTPRHKVTEMGQEVTMRCQPILGHNTVFWYRQTMMQGLELLAYFRNRAPLDDSGMPKDRFSAEMPDATLATLKIQPSEPRDSAVYFCASGFLARREIVFGQGTRLTVV.

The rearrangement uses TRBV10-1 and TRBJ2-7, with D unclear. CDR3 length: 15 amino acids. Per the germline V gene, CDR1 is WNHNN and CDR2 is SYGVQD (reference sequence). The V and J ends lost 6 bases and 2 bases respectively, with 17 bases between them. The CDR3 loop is CASSSRRVRPYEQYF. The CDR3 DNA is TGCGCCAGCAGCTCCAGAAGGGTGAGGCCCTACGAGCAGTACTTC.

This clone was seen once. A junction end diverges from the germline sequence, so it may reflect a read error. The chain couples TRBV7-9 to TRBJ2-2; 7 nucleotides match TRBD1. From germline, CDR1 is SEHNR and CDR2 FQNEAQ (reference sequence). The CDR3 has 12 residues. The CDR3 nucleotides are TGCTCGGGACAGCTCCTGACCGGGGAGCTGTTTTTT. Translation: CSGQLLTGELFF.

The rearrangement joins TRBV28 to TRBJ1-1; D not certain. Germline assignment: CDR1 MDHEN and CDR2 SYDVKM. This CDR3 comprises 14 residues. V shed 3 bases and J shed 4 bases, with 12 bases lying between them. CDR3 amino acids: CASSFLQHPTEAFF. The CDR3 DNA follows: TGTGCCAGCAGTTTTCTCCAGCACCCCACTGAAGCTTTCTTT.

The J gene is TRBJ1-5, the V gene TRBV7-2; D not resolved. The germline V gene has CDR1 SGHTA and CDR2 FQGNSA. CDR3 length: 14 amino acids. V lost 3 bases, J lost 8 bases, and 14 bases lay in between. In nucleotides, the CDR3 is TGTGCCAGCAGCTTGGAGCTGACTTGGGAGCCCCAGCATTTT. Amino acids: CASSLELTWEPQHF.

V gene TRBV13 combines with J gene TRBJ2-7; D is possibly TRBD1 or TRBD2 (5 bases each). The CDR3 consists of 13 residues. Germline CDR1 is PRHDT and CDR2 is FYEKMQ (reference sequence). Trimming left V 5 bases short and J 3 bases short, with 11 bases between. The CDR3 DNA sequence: TGTGCCAGCAGCACATGGGACGGCTACGAGCAGTACTTC. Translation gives CASSTWDGYEQYF.

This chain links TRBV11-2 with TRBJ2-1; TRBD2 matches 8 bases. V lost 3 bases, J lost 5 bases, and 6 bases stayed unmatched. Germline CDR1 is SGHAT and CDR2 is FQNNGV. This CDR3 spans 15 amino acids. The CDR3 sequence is CASSFSGSIDNEQFF. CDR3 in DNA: TGTGCCAGCAGCTTCAGCGGGAGTATCGACAATGAGCAGTTCTTC. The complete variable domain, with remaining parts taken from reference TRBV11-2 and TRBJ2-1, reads EAGVAQSPRYKIIEKRQSVAFWCNPISGHATLYWYQQILGQGPKLLIQFQNNGVVDDSQLPKDRFSAERLKGVDSTLKIQPAKLEDSAVYLCASSFSGSIDNEQFFGPGTRLTVL.

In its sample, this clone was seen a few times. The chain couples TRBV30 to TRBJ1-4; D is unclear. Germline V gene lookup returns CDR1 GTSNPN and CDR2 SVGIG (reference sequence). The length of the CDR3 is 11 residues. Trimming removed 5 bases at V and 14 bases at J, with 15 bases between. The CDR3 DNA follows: TGTGCCTGGGGCCCCGGTGGGTTGCTGTTTTTT. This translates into CAWGPGGLLFF.

CDR3 protein: CASSDQGAGELFF. The CDR3 nucleotides are TGCGCCAGCAGTGACCAGGGTGCCGGGGAGCTGTTTTTT. The chain employs TRBV10-1 and TRBJ2-2; the D gene is possibly TRBD1 (5 bases). This CDR3 is 13 amino acids long. Trimming took 3 bases from V and 6 from J, leaving 8 bases between them. Germline V lookup: CDR1 WNHNN, CDR2 SYGVQD (reference sequence).

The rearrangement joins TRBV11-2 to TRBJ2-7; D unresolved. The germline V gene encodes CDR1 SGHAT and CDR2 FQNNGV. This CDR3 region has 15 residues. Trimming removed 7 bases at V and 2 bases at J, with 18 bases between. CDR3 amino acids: CASTQMGPGPYEQYF. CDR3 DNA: TGTGCCAGCACCCAAATGGGCCCCGGACCCTACGAGCAGTACTTC.

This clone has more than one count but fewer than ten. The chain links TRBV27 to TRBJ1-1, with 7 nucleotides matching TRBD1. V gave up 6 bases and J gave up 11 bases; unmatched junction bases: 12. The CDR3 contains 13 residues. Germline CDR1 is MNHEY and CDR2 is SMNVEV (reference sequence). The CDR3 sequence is CASSHDRVRGAFF. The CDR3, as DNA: TGTGCCAGCAGCCATGACAGGGTTCGAGGGGCTTTCTTT.

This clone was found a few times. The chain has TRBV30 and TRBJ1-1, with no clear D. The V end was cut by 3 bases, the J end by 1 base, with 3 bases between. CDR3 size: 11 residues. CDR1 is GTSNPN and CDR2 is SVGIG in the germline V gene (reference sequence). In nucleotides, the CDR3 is TGTGCCTGGAGCTGGAACACTGAAGCTTTCTTT. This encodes CAWSWNTEAFF.

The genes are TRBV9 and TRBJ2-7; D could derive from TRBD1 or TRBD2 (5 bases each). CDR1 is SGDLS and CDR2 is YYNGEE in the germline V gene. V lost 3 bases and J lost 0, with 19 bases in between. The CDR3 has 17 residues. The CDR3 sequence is CASSAGPKIVLSYEQYF. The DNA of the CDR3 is TGTGCCAGCAGCGCGGGACCGAAAATCGTCCTCTCCTACGAGCAGTACTTC.